This T cell receptor (beta chain) was observed in a study of CD8 T cells in ankylosing spondylitis. Remarks on this clonotype: As yet, its antigen is unknown.

Overall study results and limits: For ankylosing spondylitis blood, a TCR beta motif of roughly 8 highly homologous variants appeared characteristic.

TCRdb called the 5' RACE reads again in MiXCR, with one record for every CDR3 protein. The table includes about 540,000 distinct CDR3 sequences, roughly 13% detected once. The CDR3 is 13 residues long. Germline V gene data show CDR1 as DFQATT and CDR2 as SNEGSKA (reference sequence). V was trimmed by 6 bases and J by 3 bases, leaving 12 bases between them. The chain is built from TRBV20-1 and TRBJ2-1; D gene unclear. Sequences were obtained from blood, either unsorted or a sorted T cell fraction (not recorded which). The TCR originated in a male donor with ankylosing spondylitis. In DNA, the CDR3 is TGCAGTGCGGCACTTGAGAACTACAATGAGCAGTTCTTC. Protein: CSAALENYNEQFF.